This TCR beta chain emerged from a study of T cell changes during pregnancy in multiple sclerosis. Sequencing was performed with immunoSEQ multiplex PCR; in TCRdb, only in-frame clones are kept and a portion is missing. Of about 42,000 clones in the sample, 87% were seen once. V was trimmed by 5 bases and J by 0 bases, leaving 8 bases between them. In germline, CDR1 is SGHAT, CDR2 FQDESV (reference sequence). This CDR3 is built from 15 residues. The J gene is TRBJ1-6, the V gene TRBV11-1; no reliable D call. The starting material was CD4+ T cells from peripheral blood mononuclear cells, obtained after pregnancy. The origin of this receptor is a female donor with multiple sclerosis, enrolled in a pregnancy study. The DNA of the CDR3 is TGTGCCAGCAGCCTCTCTCGCTCCTATAATTCACCCCTCCACTTT. Residues: CASSLSRSYNSPLHF.